A selection of T cell receptor beta chains follows, all from one sample in a study of PD-L1 blockade in urothelial cancer. Using immunoSEQ multiplex PCR, the repertoire was profiled, and TCRdb retains in-frame clones only, with some absent. The data hold tens of thousands of clones, with around 85% observed a single time. Specimen: PBMCs, collected around atezolizumab (anti-PD-L1) treatment. The receptors were gathered from a man in his fifties with urothelial cancer. The CDR3 runs from the conserved cysteine through the conserved F or W. The D gene is left open where the match is weak. Size is stated for part of the rows, as once, few or many counts, or as a class when the clone is expanded.

TGTGCCAGCTCAGCAACAGGGGCCGCACCAAATCAGCCCCAGCATTTT	CASSATGAAPNQPQHF	TRBD1	TRBJ1-5	.	TRBV18
TGTGCCAGTTCAGAGGGAACCCTTCAAAAGCAGTACTTC	CASSEGTLQKQYF	.	TRBJ2-7	.	TRBV19
TGTGCCAGCAGCCAAGATAGGGGTTTCAATTCACCCCTCCACTTT	CASSQDRGFNSPLHF	.	TRBJ1-6	.	TRBV14
TGTGCCAGCAGCTTAAGACAGAATACTAATGAAAAACTGTTTTTT	CASSLRQNTNEKLFF	.	TRBJ1-4	.	TRBV13
TGTGCCAGCAGTACGATTCCACAGGGGAATCAGCCCCAGCATTTT	CASSTIPQGNQPQHF	TRBD1	TRBJ1-5	.	TRBV27
TGTGCCAGTAGTATCGTAGGACTAGGACGGAATGAGCAGTTCTTC	CASSIVGLGRNEQFF	TRBD2	TRBJ2-1	.	TRBV19
TGTGCCAGCAGCTTACCTCGAGGGTCGTGGGGAGGTGAAAAACTGTTTTTT	CASSLPRGSWGGEKLFF	.	TRBJ1-4	.	TRBV28
TGCGCCAGCAGAACGGGACTAGCGGGGGCCAGCACAGATACGCAGTATTTT	CASRTGLAGASTDTQYF	TRBD2	TRBJ2-3	.	TRBV5-1
TGTGCCAGCAGTGTAGGCCGAGGAGACAATCAGCCCCAGCATTTT	CASSVGRGDNQPQHF	.	TRBJ1-5	.	TRBV2
TGTGCCAGCAGTCCCTTTGGGGCAGTCGGACCCGAGCAGTACTTC	CASSPFGAVGPEQYF	.	TRBJ2-7	once	TRBV27
TGCGCCAGCAGCTTGCAGGGGACAGGTAACACTGAAGCTTTCTTT	CASSLQGTGNTEAFF	TRBD1	TRBJ1-1	.	TRBV5-1
TGTGCCAGCAGCCCCCGGGCGCAGGGGAGCACAGATACGCAGTATTTT	CASSPRAQGSTDTQYF	.	TRBJ2-3	.	TRBV11-1
TGTGCCAGCAGCTTTAAAGGAGACACTGAAGCTTTCTTT	CASSFKGDTEAFF	.	TRBJ1-1	.	TRBV7-2
TGTGCCAGCAGCTTAGATTCTAGCGGATACGAGCAGTACTTC	CASSLDSSGYEQYF	TRBD2	TRBJ2-7	once	TRBV11-3
TGCAGCGTTGAACCAGGGGGCGAGAACATTCAGTACTTC	CSVEPGGENIQYF	TRBD1	TRBJ2-4	.	TRBV29-1
TGTGCCAGCAGTGATCGAGGGCTTGGGAATCAGCCCCAGCATTTT	CASSDRGLGNQPQHF	.	TRBJ1-5	.	TRBV2
TGTGCCAGCAGTGAAGGTACCGCTACTTCTAACTATGGCTACACCTTC	CASSEGTATSNYGYTF	.	TRBJ1-2	.	TRBV6-1
TGTGCCAGCAGCCCGTTAGACAGGGCCGGGGAGCTGTTTTTT	CASSPLDRAGELFF	TRBD1	TRBJ2-2	few	TRBV11-2
TGTGCCAGCAGCTTATCGGCGGGGGGGCCCGGCACTAGCGGGATCTTAAATGAGCAGTTCTTC	CASSLSAGGPGTSGILNEQFF	TRBD2	TRBJ2-1	.	TRBV7-6
TGTGCCAGCAGCCGGGACGGGAGGGCCGGAGATACGCAGTATTTT	CASSRDGRAGDTQYF	TRBD2	TRBJ2-3	few	TRBV14
TGTGCCTGGAAGATCGGCAGGGGGCTCTATGGCTACACCTTC	CAWKIGRGLYGYTF	TRBD1	TRBJ1-2	.	TRBV30
TGTGCCTGGAGCGTAGCGATGGGGAATGAGCAGTTCTTC	CAWSVAMGNEQFF	.	TRBJ2-1	.	TRBV30
TGTGCCAGCTCACAACAGGTAAACACTGAAGCTTTCTTT	CASSQQVNTEAFF	.	TRBJ1-1	once	TRBV18
TGCACCAGCAGCTCGGGACAACACTCTGGAAACACCATATATTTT	CTSSSGQHSGNTIYF	.	TRBJ1-3	.	TRBV1
TGTGCCAGCTCGCGAGACCGGGGAGGGAGAAATGAAAAACTGTTTTTT	CASSRDRGGRNEKLFF	.	TRBJ1-4	.	TRBV18